Sequencing of this TCR beta chain was carried out in a study of cytomegalovirus exposure and HLA in healthy donors. Study-wide results and caveats: Investigators reported 150 to 200 TCR beta chains as tied to cytomegalovirus.

Amplification used 60 Vbeta primers and 13 Jbeta primers. Using immunoSEQ multiplex PCR, the repertoire was profiled, and TCRdb retains in-frame clones only, with some absent. Of 200,000 to 250,000 clones in the sample, around four fifths were seen once. As concerns this clone: Its antigen remains unknown.

The J segment lost 0 bases and the V segment lost 4 bases, leaving 6 bases of the junction unmatched. Germline lookup yields CDR1 MDHEN and CDR2 SYDVKM. The CDR3 sequence is 16 residues long. While unrecorded immune exposures were likely, the donors were nominally healthy when sampled. The chain couples TRBV28 to TRBJ1-5, with 7 bases matching TRBD1. This clonotype was sampled from a male donor in good health and CMV-seronegative. The sample consisted of PBMCs. DNA of the CDR3: TGTGCCAGCAGTTATCAGGGGGTCTATAGCAATCAGCCCCAGCATTTT. It encodes CASSYQGVYSNQPQHF.